This T cell receptor (beta chain) emerged from a study of CD8+CD57+ T cells in acquired aplastic anemia. Study-level background: Sorted CD4+ plus CD8+ cells gave DNA averaging about 3 ug.

Profiling that covered TCR beta VDJ and CDR3 relied on genomic DNA as its template. Via MiXCR, TCRdb re-called the reads, giving one row per CDR3 protein. The profile shows around 170,000 distinct CDR3 sequences, roughly half of them singletons. There are 13 residues in the CDR3. Trimming cost V 2 bases and J 7 bases, with 11 bases left between them. In germline, CDR1 is MDHEN, CDR2 SYDVKM. Sequencing input: sorted CD4+, CD8+, or CD8+CD57+ T cells (not recorded which) from PBMCs. The chain is built from TRBV28 and TRBJ1-2; a weak D match, TRBD1 (6 bases). The receptor's source is a human donor in good health. CDR3 coding DNA: TGTGCCAGCAGTTTAGGTGGGGGGCCTGGCTACACCTTC. Translated: CASSLGGGPGYTF.